These 18 T cell receptor beta chains came from one sample sequenced in a study of neurological immune-mediated disorders. Each CDR3 protein is one row after TCRdb ran MiXCR on the 5' RACE reads. The data hold about 24,000 distinct CDR3 sequences, with roughly 13% observed a single time. Sample time point: technical triplicate 1. The source material was CD4+ T cells from blood. Source of these receptors: a female donor with HTLV-1-associated myelopathy (HAM/TSP).

A note on this clonotype: The junction departs from germline at one end; a sequencing error may be responsible. The gene calls are TRBV7-3 and TRBJ1-1; D remains unclear. The length of the CDR3 is 15 residues. The germline V gene has CDR1 SGHTA and CDR2 FQGTGA. As DNA, the CDR3 is TGTGCCAGTAGCTTAAGGGCGTACAGTTACACTGAAACTTTCTTT. Protein sequence: CASSLRAYSYTETFF.

This clonotype showed up many times. The CDR3 spells CASSKDRENTGELFF. CDR3 nucleotides: TGTGCCAGCAGCAAAGACAGGGAGAACACCGGGGAGCTGTTTTTT. V and J are TRBV7-9 and TRBJ2-2, with 7 bases that match TRBD1. J gave up 1 base and V 5 bases, and 4 bases lay outside the gene matches. The germline V gene has CDR1 SEHNR and CDR2 FQNEAQ (reference sequence). The CDR3 spans 15 residues.

In this sample, this clonotype turned up many times. The chain uses TRBV24-1 and TRBJ2-1; D may be TRBD1 or TRBD2 (5 bases each). Germline-derived CDR1 and CDR2 are KGHDR and SFDVKD. The CDR3 extends over 15 amino acids. Trimming stripped 5 bases from V and 6 bases from J, with 16 bases between. The CDR3 DNA sequence: TGTGCCACCAGTGCCCTCGACCGGGACGTCAATGAGCAGTTCTTC. Protein: CATSALDRDVNEQFF.

By frequency in the sample, this clonotype is medium-sized (0.01 to 0.1%). The CDR3 loop reads CSVAGTTYEQYF. The CDR3 DNA reads as TGCAGCGTTGCCGGGACAACCTACGAGCAGTACTTC. This chain links TRBV29-1 with TRBJ2-7; D might be TRBD1 (6 bases). Per germline, CDR1 SQVTM and CDR2 ANQGSEA. This CDR3 region has 12 residues. Trimming removed 4 bases at V and 2 bases at J, with 9 bases between.

This clonotype qualifies as medium-sized. This chain joins TRBV9 and TRBJ2-7; a weak D match, TRBD2 (5 bases). V lost 5 bases and J lost 2, with 17 bases in between. CDR3 length: 15 amino acids. CDR1 SGDLS and CDR2 YYNGEE come from the germline V gene. CDR3 sequence (DNA): TGTGCCAGCAGTCCCGACGGAGGTGGCACCTACGAGCAGTACTTC. Translation: CASSPDGGGTYEQYF. The full variable domain, with the rest looked up from reference TRBV9 and TRBJ2-7, is DSGVTQTPKHLITATGQRVTLRCSPRSGDLSVYWYQQSLDQGLQFLIQYYNGEERAKGNILERFSAQQFPDLHSELNLSSLELGDSALYFCASSPDGGGTYEQYFGPGTRLTVT.

The sample holds many counts of this clonotype. The chain joins TRBV27 to TRBJ1-5; 9 nucleotides match TRBD1. The CDR3 has 14 amino acids. V trimming: 4 bases; J trimming: 4 bases; junction bases outside the gene matches: 2. The germline gives CDR1 MNHEY, CDR2 SMNVEV (reference sequence). The CDR3 loop reads CASSYDRGNQPQHF. DNA for the CDR3: TGTGCCAGCAGTTACGACAGGGGGAATCAGCCCCAGCATTTT.

By sample share, this clonotype is medium-sized. This chain joins TRBV5-1 and TRBJ1-3; D remains ambiguous. CDR3 length equals 14 residues. The germline CDR1 and CDR2 sequences are SGHRS and YFSETQ. V dropped 1 base and J dropped 3 bases, with 8 bases sitting between them. In DNA, the CDR3 is TGCGCCAGCAGCTTGCGGGGAGGTGGAAACACCATATATTTT. It yields the protein CASSLRGGGNTIYF. Full variable domain (outside the CDR3, taken from reference TRBV5-1 and TRBJ1-3): KAGVTQTPRYLIKTRGQQVTLSCSPISGHRSVSWYQQTPGQGLQFLFEYFSETQRNKGNFPGRFSGRQFSNSRSEMNVSTLELGDSALYLCASSLRGGGNTIYFGEGSWLTVV.

This clonotype was counted many times. The V call is TRBV15, the J call TRBJ1-3; D is perhaps TRBD1 (6 bases). The CDR3 runs to 16 residues. Germline values: CDR1 LNHNV, CDR2 YYDKDF (reference sequence). V was shortened by 6 bases and J by 4 bases, with 19 bases between the two germline ends. The CDR3 sequence: CATSPRGVLKGNTIYF. CDR3 sequence (DNA): TGTGCCACCAGTCCGAGGGGGGTTTTGAAAGGAAACACCATATATTTT.

This clonotype was found many times. The chain employs TRBV20-1 and TRBJ2-3, with TRBD2 matching 14 bases. This CDR3 contains 17 residues. The junction had 5 bases not matched to a gene; V was cut back by 1 base and J by 2 bases. Germline V gene sequence: CDR1 DFQATT, CDR2 SNEGSKA (reference sequence). CDR3 DNA sequence: TGCAGTGCTAGAGGTGGACTAGCGGGAGGAAACACAGATACGCAGTATTTT. Protein sequence: CSARGGLAGGNTDTQYF.

This clonotype was recorded at least ten times. The rearrangement links TRBV20-1 to TRBJ2-3; tentative D call: TRBD2 (6 bases). The CDR3 loop spans 13 amino acids. Trimming pared 5 bases from V and 4 bases from J, leaving 13 bases between. Germline lookup yields CDR1 DFQATT and CDR2 SNEGSKA (reference sequence). The CDR3 sequence is CSAETRGSDTQYF. In DNA, the CDR3 is TGCAGTGCTGAGACACGGGGGTCAGATACGCAGTATTTT.

This clonotype was detected many times. The gene calls are TRBV5-1 and TRBJ2-7; D possibly corresponds to TRBD2 (6 bases). Trimming took 0 bases from V and 2 from J, leaving 9 bases between them. The CDR3 runs to 14 residues. Germline loops: CDR1 SGHRS, CDR2 YFSETQ. The CDR3 here is CASSLGEDPYEQYF. The CDR3 nucleotides read TGCGCCAGCAGCTTGGGGGAGGACCCCTACGAGCAGTACTTC.

With respect to this clonotype: Because the CDR3 is missing its conserved closing phenylalanine or tryptophan, this is likely a read error. J is TRBJ2-7 and V is TRBV5-1; D might be TRBD1 or TRBD2, each matching 5 bases. From germline, CDR1 is SGHRS and CDR2 YFSETQ. V was shortened by 8 bases and J by 2 bases, with 17 bases between the two germline ends. CDR3 size: 14 residues. The CDR3 DNA reads as TGCGCCAGAAGCATCCGGGACGGCACCTACGAGCAGTACTTA. It encodes CARSIRDGTYEQYL.

This clonotype was seen ten or more times. J is TRBJ1-4 and V is TRBV4-3; 10 bases fit TRBD1. With 3 bases clipped from V and 6 bases from J, the junction kept 4 bases outside the gene matches. CDR1 is LGHNA, CDR2 YSLEER, per germline. This CDR3 region has 15 residues. The CDR3 is CASSHGQGGDEKLFF. The CDR3 bases are TGCGCCAGCAGCCACGGACAGGGGGGGGATGAAAAACTGTTTTTT.

This chain connects TRBV7-3 to TRBJ2-1; 13 bases map to TRBD2. J lost 12 bases, V lost 5 bases, and 10 bases had no gene match. Germline loops: CDR1 SGHTA, CDR2 FQGTGA. The CDR3 covers 15 residues. CDR3 region: CASSIGTSGKGGQFF. The CDR3 nucleotides are TGTGCCAGCAGCATTGGGACTAGCGGGAAGGGAGGGCAGTTCTTC.

Ten or more counts support this clonotype. This rearrangement joins TRBV5-1 to TRBJ2-7, with D unclear. CDR3 size: 11 residues. Trimming removed 4 bases from V and 2 bases from J, with 4 bases in between. The germline V gene has CDR1 SGHRS and CDR2 YFSETQ. The CDR3 DNA sequence: TGCGCCAGCAGCGACGCCTACGAGCAGTACTTC. Protein product: CASSDAYEQYF.

This clonotype was picked up many times. The chain recombines TRBV15 with TRBJ2-7, with D perhaps matching TRBD1 (6 bases). Per the germline V gene, CDR1 is LNHNV and CDR2 is YYDKDF (reference sequence). The CDR3 has 14 residues. V lost 5 bases and J lost 3, with 14 bases in between. Written as DNA, the CDR3 is TGTGCCACCAGCGGACAGACGGACAGCTACGAGCAGTACTTC. Protein sequence: CATSGQTDSYEQYF.

This clonotype was counted ten times or more. V is TRBV7-2 and J is TRBJ2-3, with TRBD1 matching 7 bases. Germline values: CDR1 SGHTA, CDR2 FQGNSA. The V segment lost 5 bases and the J segment 3 bases; nucleotides outside the gene matches: 5. The CDR3 length is 14 residues. The DNA of the CDR3 is TGTGCCAGCAGCCGCAGGACAGGAACAGATACGCAGTATTTT. Protein product: CASSRRTGTDTQYF. The full variable domain, completed using reference TRBV7-2 and TRBJ2-3, is GAGVSQSPSNKVTEKGKDVELRCDPISGHTALYWYRQSLGQGLEFLIYFQGNSAPDKSGLPSDRFSAERTGGSVSTLTIQRTQQEDSAVYLCASSRRTGTDTQYFGPGTRLTVL.

Regarding this clonotype: At one end the junction does not follow the germline gene, possibly because of a read error. This chain uses TRBV20-1 with TRBJ2-5; 7 positions match TRBD2. This CDR3 is 11 amino acids long. Germline V CDR1 and CDR2: DFQATT, SNEGSKA (reference sequence). This CDR3 reads CSGGDQETRYF. The CDR3 DNA follows: TGTAGTGGGGGGGACCAAGAGACCCGGTACTTC.